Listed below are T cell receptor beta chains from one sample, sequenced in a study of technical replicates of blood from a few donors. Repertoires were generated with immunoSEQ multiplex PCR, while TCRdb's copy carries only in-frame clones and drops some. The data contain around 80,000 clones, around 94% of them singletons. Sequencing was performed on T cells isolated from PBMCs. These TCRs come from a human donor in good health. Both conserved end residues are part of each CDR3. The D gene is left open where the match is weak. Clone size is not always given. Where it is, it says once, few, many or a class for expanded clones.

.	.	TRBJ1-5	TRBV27	TGTGCCAGCAGTTTGCGGTCAGCCGGAAATCAGCCCCAGCATTTT	CASSLRSAGNQPQHF
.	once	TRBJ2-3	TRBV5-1	TGCGCCAGCAGCTTTAGTGTGGCAGATACGCAGTATTTT	CASSFSVADTQYF
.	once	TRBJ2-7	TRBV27	TGTGCCAGCAGTTTATCCTCGAACACCTACGAGCAGTACTTC	CASSLSSNTYEQYF
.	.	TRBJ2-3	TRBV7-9	TGTGCCAGCAGCCTGGGACTTGATACAGCAATTAACACAGATACGCAGTATTTT	CASSLGLDTAINTDTQYF
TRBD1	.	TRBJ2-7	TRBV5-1	TGCGCCAGCAGCTTAAGGACAGGGGGCCCCTACGAGCAGTACTTC	CASSLRTGGPYEQYF
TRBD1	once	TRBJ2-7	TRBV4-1	TGCGCCAGCAGCCATCCCACAGGGGGCCACGAGCAGTACTTC	CASSHPTGGHEQYF
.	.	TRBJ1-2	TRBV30	TGTGCCTGGAGTTCTCCCGGCTACACCTTC	CAWSSPGYTF
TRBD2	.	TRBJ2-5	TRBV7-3	TGTGCCAGCAGCTTAAGCGGGAGGGCCGTGGAGACCCAGTACTTC	CASSLSGRAVETQYF
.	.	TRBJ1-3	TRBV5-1	TGCGCCAGCAGCTTATCACAGGGTCTCTCTGGAAACACCATATATTTT	CASSLSQGLSGNTIYF
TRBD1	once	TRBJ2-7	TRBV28	TGTGCCAGCAGCAAGGACAGGGGTGACGAGCAGTACTTC	CASSKDRGDEQYF
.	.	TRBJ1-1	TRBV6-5	TGTGCCAGCAGTTACGTGAGTCACGGTGAAGCTTTCTTT	CASSYVSHGEAFF
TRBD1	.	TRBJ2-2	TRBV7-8	TGTGCCAGCAGCCGTCGACAGGGCACGAACACCGGGGAGCTGTTTTTT	CASSRRQGTNTGELFF
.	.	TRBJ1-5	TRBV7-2	TGTGCCAGCAGCTTCCAGGGGTGGAACGGCAATCAGCCCCAGCATTTT	CASSFQGWNGNQPQHF
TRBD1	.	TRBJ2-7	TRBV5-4	TGTGCCAGCAGCCGGGGGACAGGACTTCGGTTCGAGCAGTACTTC	CASSRGTGLRFEQYF
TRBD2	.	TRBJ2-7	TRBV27	TGTGCCAGCAGTCAAAGCGGACTAGCGGGAGCCGAGCAGTACTTC	CASSQSGLAGAEQYF
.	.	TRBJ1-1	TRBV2	TGTGCCAGCCGGGGGACGGGGGGTGACACTGAAGCTTTCTTT	CASRGTGGDTEAFF
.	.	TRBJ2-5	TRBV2	TGTGCCAGCATATTTTACAGGGAAGAGACCCAGTACTTC	CASIFYREETQYF
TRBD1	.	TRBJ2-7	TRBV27	TGTGCCAGCAGTCCCGGGACAGGGATGCCCTACGAGCAGTACTTC	CASSPGTGMPYEQYF
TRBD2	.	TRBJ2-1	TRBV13	TGTGCCAGCAGCGAGGGACTAGCGGGCACAGGCGACAATGAGCAGTTCTTC	CASSEGLAGTGDNEQFF
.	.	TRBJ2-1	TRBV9	TGTGCCAGCAGCGTAGCTTCGCTAGCGTTGGACAATGAGCAGTTCTTC	CASSVASLALDNEQFF
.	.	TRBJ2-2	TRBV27	TGTGCCAGCAGTTTAATTCCGGTTACCGGGGAGCTGTTTTTT	CASSLIPVTGELFF
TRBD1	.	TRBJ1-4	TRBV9	TGTGCCAGCAGCACCAAGGGGGGGACAGGGGATGAAAAACTGTTTTTT	CASSTKGGTGDEKLFF
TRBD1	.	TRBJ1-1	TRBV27	TGTGCCAGCAGACCGGGACAGGGAAGGAGGAAAGCTTTCTTT	CASRPGQGRRKAFF
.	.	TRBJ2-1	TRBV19	TGTGCCAGTAGTATAGGCCAGGTTTCCTACAATGAGCAGTTCTTC	CASSIGQVSYNEQFF
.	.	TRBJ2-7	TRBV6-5	TGTGCCAGCAGTCGAGGACTGGGCCACTACGAGCAGTACTTC	CASSRGLGHYEQYF
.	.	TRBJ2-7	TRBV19	TGTGCCAGCGACACAGGGCCAGATTCGTCCTACGAGCAGTACTTC	CASDTGPDSSYEQYF